In this sample, the clone carrying this T cell receptor beta chain turned up many times. Antigen unknown. There were TCR beta CDR3 regions amplified from RNA transcripts. When the TCR CDR3 underwent first-round RT-PCR, the HTBI primer set was used. TCRdb used MiXCR to reprocess the multiplex PCR reads, holding one entry per CDR3 protein. The sample lists about 710,000 distinct CDR3 sequences, roughly 15% occurring once. This CDR3 comprises 15 residues. Germline CDR1 reads MDHEN; CDR2 reads SYDVKM. V lost 6 bases, J lost 6 bases, and 6 bases stayed unmatched. The study enrolled patients aged 18 to 65 with newly diagnosed hyperthyroidism of under 2 months' duration. Diagnoses were made from clinical symptoms, serum measures (thyroxine and TRAb), thyroid ultrasound and orbital computed tomography. A roughly 10 ml volume of fresh peripheral blood provided the PBMCs. The data stem from a study of T cells in Graves' hyperthyroidism and ophthalmopathy.

General study points: Appearing also in blood were most of the thyroid clonotypes expanded above 0.001.

Source material: blood. This sequence originates from a man between 18 and 29 years old with Graves' hyperthyroidism. The chain links TRBV28 to TRBJ2-1; 12 bases fit TRBD1. Here the CDR3 reads CASRSGQGARNEQFF. DNA of the CDR3: TGTGCCAGCAGATCGGGACAGGGGGCTCGCAATGAGCAGTTCTTC.